This TCR beta chain is drawn from a study of spatial heterogeneity in lung cancer. Study-wide results and limits: Expanded intratumoral alpha and beta TCR counts tracked tumor mutation counts.

A word on this clonotype: The antigen is not known.

Noted time point: sample taken at primary tumor resection. Tumor, nontumor lung or frozen PBMC supplied whole RNA that was sequenced unsorted. MiXCR, applied by TCRdb to the 5' RACE reads, yields one record per CDR3 protein. The sample yields around 10,000 distinct CDR3 sequences, roughly 12% seen once. The receptor was derived from a male donor with early-stage non-small cell lung cancer. Sequences were derived from lung tumor tissue, sampled at surgery.

The CDR3 coding sequence is TGCAGCGTAGCCCTGGGTCCTAGCTCTGGGGCCAACGTCCTGACTTTC. Translation gives CSVALGPSSGANVLTF. This chain joins TRBV29-1 and TRBJ2-6; unclear D gene. CDR3 length equals 16 residues. V lost 6 bases and J 0 bases, leaving 15 bases between the germline ends. Germline V lookup: CDR1 SQVTM, CDR2 ANQGSEA.